This T cell receptor beta chain stems from a study of shared clonotypes between healthy human individuals. For the study at large: Three plates were used per donor for CD4 naive, three for CD4 memory, two for CD8 naive and one for CD8 memory. Study-level findings and limits: Generally, naive subsets came out with larger estimated richness than memory subsets. In a handful of donors, about 5% of naive CD4 clonotypes appeared in common.

This table comes from immunoSEQ multiplex PCR, and its TCRdb copy is limited to in-frame clones, with some not included. The sample contains about 980,000 clones, about 80% of which appear only once. A word on this clone: The antigen is unknown.

CDR1 is MNHEY and CDR2 is SMNVEV in the germline V gene (reference sequence). V lost 0 bases and J lost 6; bases outside the gene matches: 3. The length of the CDR3 is 16 residues. Sequencing was carried out using memory CD4+ T cells sorted from blood. Subset meaning: CD45RA-negative fraction. The chain recombines TRBV27 with TRBJ1-6; TRBD1 matches 9 bases. This receptor was taken from a man between 18 and 29 years old in good health. The CDR3 nucleotides are TGTGCCAGCAGTTTATCGAGACAGGGGGGTAATTCACCCCTCCACTTT. Translation gives CASSLSRQGGNSPLHF.